This TCR beta chain is from a study of cytomegalovirus exposure and HLA in healthy donors. PCR amplification relied on 60 Vbeta primers (plus 13 Jbeta primers). Here immunoSEQ multiplex PCR was the method, and the copy in TCRdb shows in-frame clones only, minus some. This table has fewer than 95,000 clones, roughly four fifths appearing once. Nominally healthy donors provided the samples, though records likely missed some immune exposures. The germline V gene encodes CDR1 MGHRA and CDR2 YSYEKL. The V gene lost 2 bases and the J gene lost 6 bases, with 22 bases spanning the gap. The CDR3 totals 17 residues.

The chain has TRBV4-1 and TRBJ1-1, with a possible D match to TRBD1 (6 bases). This TCR was sampled from a man in his thirties or forties in good health and CMV-seronegative. Sample: PBMCs. The chain's CDR3 is CASSQPPGRTVSAEAFF. The CDR3 DNA reads TGCGCCAGCAGCCAACCCCCCGGCAGGACAGTAAGCGCTGAAGCTTTCTTT.